This T cell receptor beta chain is drawn from a study of cytomegalovirus exposure and HLA in healthy donors. Study-wide results and caveats: A reported reduction in N-insertions relative to the roughly 640-donor mean was seen in an Asian-associated ancestry cluster in a later analysis. One variant, a missense change in DCLRE1C, was linked in a later analysis to TCR beta V- and J-gene trimming.

The CDR3 is made up of 16 amino acids. The V gene's germline CDR1 is SGHRS and CDR2 YFSETQ. The PCR had 60 Vbeta and 13 Jbeta primers. Sequencing was performed with immunoSEQ multiplex PCR; in TCRdb, only in-frame clones are kept and a portion is missing. The sample has about 120,000 clones, approximately 79% seen once. As regards this clone: Its antigen remains unidentified.

V usage is TRBV5-1 and J usage is TRBJ2-5; D might be TRBD1 (5 bases). The assigned J gene may be wrong: the sequence end matches TRBJ2-7 better. The sequenced material came from PBMCs. The receptor was isolated from a man aged 30 to 39 in good health and CMV-seronegative. In nucleotides, the CDR3 is TGCGCCAGCAGCTTAACCCTGAGCAAGGGGCAACACGAGCAGTACTTC. It codes for CASSLTLSKGQHEQYF.